This T cell receptor (beta chain) came from a study of vaccination effects on CD4 cells after COVID-19. Turning to this clone: What it binds is unknown.

Antigen-specific CD4+ T cells expanded by the ViraFEST assay with viral peptide pools were then sequenced. Scientists isolated CD4+ T cells after a roughly 10-day culture period ended. The individual was infected with SARS-CoV-2 between March and December 2020, as confirmed by PCR. The researchers cultured fewer than 2.5 million PBMC per well with 8.5 to 10 IU/ml IL-2 and approximately 10 ug/ml peptides. Replacing half the medium with IL-2 medium was done on days 3 and 7. This CDR3 spans 15 amino acids. Germline V gives CDR1 SGHTA, CDR2 FQGNSA. V was clipped by 5 bases and J by 7 bases, with 17 bases between them. Study-wide results and limits: Long after vaccination, the clones induced by infection and by vaccine shrank markedly in size.

Only in-frame clones appear in the TCRdb table, and some are missing; sequencing was by immunoSEQ multiplex PCR. The sample includes tens of thousands of clones, approximately 78% of them seen just once. This chain uses TRBV7-2 with TRBJ1-4, with a tentative D call TRBD1 (5 bases). Sequences were derived from CD4+ T cells from PBMCs cultured with a peptide pool, sampled before COVID-19 vaccination. The receptor's source is a human donor who had a prior SARS-CoV-2 infection. CDR3 region: CASSTRGRVAEKLFF. The CDR3 DNA follows: TGTGCCAGCAGCACGAGAGGCAGGGTTGCTGAAAAACTGTTTTTT.